Sequencing of this TCR beta chain was carried out in a study of blood T cells in healthy people across ages. Trimming took 0 bases from V and 15 from J, leaving 9 bases between them. The V gene's germline CDR1 is SGHVS and CDR2 FQNEAQ. The CDR3 is made up of 11 amino acids. A sample-barcoded 5' primer and a J-beta primer mix were used in a second PCR of roughly 7 to 11 cycles. TCRdb independently ran MiXCR on the 5' RACE reads; one entry per CDR3 protein. The table shows about 830,000 distinct CDR3 sequences, with nearly 60% occurring only once. The sequenced material came from blood. This TCR was recovered from a man in his thirties or forties in good health. The rearrangement uses TRBV7-8 and TRBJ2-4; no firm D call. Here the CDR3 reads CASSLATQRYF. For the CDR3, the DNA is TGTGCCAGCAGCTTAGCCACCCAGCGGTACTTC. Full variable domain (outside the CDR3, taken from reference TRBV7-8 and TRBJ2-4): GAGVSQSPRYKVAKRGQDVALRCDPISGHVSLFWYQQALGQGPEFLTYFQNEAQLDKSGLPSDRFFAERPEGSVSTLKIQRTQQEDSAVYLCASSLATQRYFGAGTRLSVL.